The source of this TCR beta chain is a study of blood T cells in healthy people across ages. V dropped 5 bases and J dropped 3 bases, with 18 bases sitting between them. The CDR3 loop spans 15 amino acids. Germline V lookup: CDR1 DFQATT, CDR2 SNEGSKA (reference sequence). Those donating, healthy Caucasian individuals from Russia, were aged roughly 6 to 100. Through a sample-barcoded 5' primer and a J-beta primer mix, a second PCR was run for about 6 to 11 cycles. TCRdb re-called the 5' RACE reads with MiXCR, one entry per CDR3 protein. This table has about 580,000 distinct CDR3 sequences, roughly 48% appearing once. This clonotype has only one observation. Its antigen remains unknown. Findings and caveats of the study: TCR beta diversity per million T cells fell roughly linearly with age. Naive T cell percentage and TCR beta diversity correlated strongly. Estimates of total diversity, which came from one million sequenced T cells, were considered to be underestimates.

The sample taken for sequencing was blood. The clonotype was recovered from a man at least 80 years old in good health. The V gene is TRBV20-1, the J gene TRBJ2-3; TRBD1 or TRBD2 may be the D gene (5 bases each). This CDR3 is CSAAAPGPSTDTQYF. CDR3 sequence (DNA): TGCAGTGCTGCTGCTCCGGGACCGTCAACAGATACGCAGTATTTT.